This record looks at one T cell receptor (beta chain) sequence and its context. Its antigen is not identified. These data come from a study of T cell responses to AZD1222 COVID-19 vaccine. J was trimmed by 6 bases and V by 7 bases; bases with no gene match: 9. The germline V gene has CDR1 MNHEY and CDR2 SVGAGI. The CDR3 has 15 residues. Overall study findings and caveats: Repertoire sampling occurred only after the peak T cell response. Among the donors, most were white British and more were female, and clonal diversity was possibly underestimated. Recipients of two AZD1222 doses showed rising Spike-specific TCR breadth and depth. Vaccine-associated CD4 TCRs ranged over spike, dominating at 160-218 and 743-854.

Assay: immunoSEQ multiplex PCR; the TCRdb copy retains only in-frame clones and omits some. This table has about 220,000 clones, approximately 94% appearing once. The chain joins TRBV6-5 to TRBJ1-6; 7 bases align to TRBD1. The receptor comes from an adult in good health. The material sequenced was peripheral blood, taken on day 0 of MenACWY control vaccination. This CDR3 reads CASTPTGSANSPLHF. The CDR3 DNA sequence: TGTGCCAGCACCCCGACAGGGTCTGCTAATTCACCCCTCCACTTT.